This entry describes one T cell receptor beta chain. The antigen it binds to is not known. No much larger clone exists at a distance of one base, and base qualities are not known. TCRbeta CDR3 regions were amplified from genomic DNA by means of the immunoSEQ Assay, a bias-controlled multiplex PCR. Under the source paper's analysis protocol: The number of nucleated cells in each sample was estimated from the amplification of reference gene primers within the assay. To quantify the absolute abundance of each unique TCRbeta CDR3 rearrangement, sequence reads were collapsed and filtered. For each sample, productive Simpson clonality was calculated as the square root of Simpson's diversity index across productive rearrangements. The clones in this table, taken by TCRdb from immuneACCESS, are in-frame only. Not every clone is retained; where verified, under half of the shortfall comes from an unresolved V gene, and the cause of the rest is unknown. The V and J calls and clone size were taken over from that table, and D and trimming were inferred from the DNA. For this sample the table gives about 150,000 clones, of which 80% were detected only once. The top ten clonotypes cover roughly 0.58% of the sample.

These data are taken from a study of blood T cell repertoires in COVID-19 (dated by TCRdb to the early 2020s). Some background on the complete study: Collaborator samples came from the United States, Italy and Spain and covered acute and convalescent phases of COVID-19. The repertoires were released in a freely available public database meant as a resource for research on the immune response to SARS-CoV-2. The material from the prospective study consisted of cDNA or gDNA derived from T cells, B-cell-depleted T cells, or PBMCs. HLA class I and class II types, where available, came from metadata supplied by the sample provider rather than from assay-based typing. The dataset comprised deeply sampled blood TCRbeta repertoires from subjects exposed to, actively infected with, or recovered from COVID-19. Samples came from the ongoing ImmuneRACE study (first 160 participants) plus 1,254 subjects from 6 global collaborators. Sample metadata almost always included a de-identified subject ID, COVID-19 status, age in years and sex. The full study reports these points: The amount of clinical and demographic metadata varied by source and participant and was provided uncurated.

The collaborating institutions used their own protocols to collect whole blood in K2EDTA tubes. For TCRbeta analysis, collaborator samples were shipped as frozen whole blood, as isolated PBMCs, or as DNA extracted from either sample type. Reading from cysteine to phenylalanine, the CDR3 counts 14 amino acids. Of all the DNA, just the CDR3 is kept, 42 bases in frame from base 1. V has 4 bases trimmed and J has 7 bases trimmed; junction bases matching no gene number 6. The CDR1 and CDR2 encoded by the germline V gene (reference sequence) are SEHNR and FQNEAQ. Input material: peripheral blood. The receptor's source is a man between 60 and 75 years old with acute or convalescent COVID-19. This receptor chain uses TRBV7-9 and TRBJ1-3; 8 central bases correspond to TRBD1. The DNA is as follows: TGTGCCAGCAGCTCGTGGACAGGGTGGAACACCATATATTTT. Translated, this is CASSSWTGWNTIYF. Extended through the reference TRBV7-9 and TRBJ1-3 proteins, this CDR3 yields the full variable domain: DTGVSQNPRHKITKRGQNVTFRCDPISEHNRLYWYRQTLGQGPEFLTYFQNEAQLEKSRLLSDRFSAERPKGSFSTLEIQRTEQGDSAMYLCASSSWTGWNTIYFGEGSWLTVV.